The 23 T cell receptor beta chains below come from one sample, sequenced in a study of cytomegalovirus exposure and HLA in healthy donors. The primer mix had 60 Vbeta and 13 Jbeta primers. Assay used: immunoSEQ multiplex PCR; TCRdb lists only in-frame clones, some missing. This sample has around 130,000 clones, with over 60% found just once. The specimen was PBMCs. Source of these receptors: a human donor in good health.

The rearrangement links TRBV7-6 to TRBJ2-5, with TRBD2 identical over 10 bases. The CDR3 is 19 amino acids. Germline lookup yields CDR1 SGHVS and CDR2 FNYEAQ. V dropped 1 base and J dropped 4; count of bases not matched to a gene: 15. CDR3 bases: TGTGCCAGCAGCTTAGAAAGCCCCAAGTGGGCTAGCGGGGGAGAGACCCAGTACTTC. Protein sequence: CASSLESPKWASGGETQYF.

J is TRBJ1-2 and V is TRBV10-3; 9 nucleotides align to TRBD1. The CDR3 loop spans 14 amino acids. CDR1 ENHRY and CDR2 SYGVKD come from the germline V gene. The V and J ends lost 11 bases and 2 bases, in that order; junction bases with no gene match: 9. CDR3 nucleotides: TGTGCCTCACAGGGGGCCACGGAAAACTATGGCTACACCTTC. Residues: CASQGATENYGYTF.

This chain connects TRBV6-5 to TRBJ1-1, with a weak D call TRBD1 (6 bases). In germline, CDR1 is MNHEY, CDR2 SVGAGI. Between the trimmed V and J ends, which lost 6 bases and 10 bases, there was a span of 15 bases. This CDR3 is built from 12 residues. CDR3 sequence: CASRSGGLGAFF. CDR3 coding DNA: TGTGCCAGCAGGTCCGGGGGGCTCGGAGCTTTCTTT.

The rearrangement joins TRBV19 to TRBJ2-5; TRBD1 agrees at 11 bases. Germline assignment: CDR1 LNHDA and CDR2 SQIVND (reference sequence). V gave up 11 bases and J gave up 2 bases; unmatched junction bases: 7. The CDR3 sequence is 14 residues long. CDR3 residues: CACSGTGGQETQYF. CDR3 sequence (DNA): TGTGCCTGCTCCGGGACAGGGGGGCAAGAGACCCAGTACTTC.

CDR3 sequence: CASSLHRVDGYTF. CDR3 sequence (DNA): TGTGCCAGCAGTCTCCACAGGGTTGACGGCTACACCTTC. V gene TRBV28 combines with J gene TRBJ1-2, with D possibly being TRBD1 (6 bases). Germline CDR1 and CDR2: MDHEN and SYDVKM. The V end lost 5 bases, the J end lost 8 bases, and 15 bases lay between the germline ends. The CDR3 contains 13 residues.

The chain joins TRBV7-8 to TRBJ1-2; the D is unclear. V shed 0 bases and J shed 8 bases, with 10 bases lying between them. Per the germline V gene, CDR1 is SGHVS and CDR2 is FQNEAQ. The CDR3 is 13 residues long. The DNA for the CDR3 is TGTGCCAGCAGCTTAGCGCTCGGTACGGGCTACACCTTC. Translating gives CASSLALGTGYTF.

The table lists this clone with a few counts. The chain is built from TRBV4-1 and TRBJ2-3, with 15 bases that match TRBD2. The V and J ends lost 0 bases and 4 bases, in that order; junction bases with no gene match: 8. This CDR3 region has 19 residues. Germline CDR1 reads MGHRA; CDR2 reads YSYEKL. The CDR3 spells CASSQDGWTSGGAADTQYF. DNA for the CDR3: TGCGCCAGCAGCCAAGATGGTTGGACTAGCGGGGGGGCGGCAGATACGCAGTATTTT.

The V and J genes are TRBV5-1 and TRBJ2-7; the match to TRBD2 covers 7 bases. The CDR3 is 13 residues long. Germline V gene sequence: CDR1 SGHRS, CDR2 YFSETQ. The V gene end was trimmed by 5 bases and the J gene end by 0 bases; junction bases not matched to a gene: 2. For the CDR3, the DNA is TGCGCCAGCAGGACTAGCTCCTCCTACGAGCAGTACTTC. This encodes CASRTSSSYEQYF.

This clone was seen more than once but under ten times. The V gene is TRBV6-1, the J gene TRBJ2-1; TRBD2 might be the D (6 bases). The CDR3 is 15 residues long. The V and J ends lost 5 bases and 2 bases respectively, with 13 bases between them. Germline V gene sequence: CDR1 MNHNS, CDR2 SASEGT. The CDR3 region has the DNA TGTGCCAGCAGTCCGGATGGCGGGGCCTACAATGAGCAGTTCTTC. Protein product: CASSPDGGAYNEQFF.

This CDR3 reads CASSLDQGLGYTF. The CDR3 nucleotides read TGTGCCAGCAGCTTAGACCAGGGGCTAGGCTACACCTTC. The rearrangement links TRBV7-9 to TRBJ1-2; D perhaps matches TRBD1 (6 bases). The CDR3 is 13 residues long. The V and J ends lost 1 base and 8 bases respectively, with 11 bases between them. CDR1 is SEHNR and CDR2 is FQNEAQ in the germline V gene (reference sequence).

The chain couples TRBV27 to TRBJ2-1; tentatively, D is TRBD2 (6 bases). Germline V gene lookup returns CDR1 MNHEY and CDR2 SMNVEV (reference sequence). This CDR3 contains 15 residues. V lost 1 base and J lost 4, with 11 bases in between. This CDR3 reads CASSLWGGIYNEQFF. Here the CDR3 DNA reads TGTGCCAGCAGTTTATGGGGCGGGATTTACAATGAGCAGTTCTTC.

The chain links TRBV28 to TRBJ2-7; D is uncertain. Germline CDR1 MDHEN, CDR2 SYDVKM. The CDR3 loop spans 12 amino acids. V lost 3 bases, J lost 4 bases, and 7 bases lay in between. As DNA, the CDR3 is TGTGCCAGCAGTTTCGCACGGTACGAGCAGTACTTC. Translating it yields CASSFARYEQYF.

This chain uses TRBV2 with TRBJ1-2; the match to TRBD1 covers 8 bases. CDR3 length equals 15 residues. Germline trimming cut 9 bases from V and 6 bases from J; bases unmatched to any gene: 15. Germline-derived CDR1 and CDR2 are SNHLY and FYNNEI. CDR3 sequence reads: CARRVKDRDRNGYTF. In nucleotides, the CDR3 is TGTGCCAGGAGGGTCAAAGACAGGGACAGGAATGGCTACACCTTC.

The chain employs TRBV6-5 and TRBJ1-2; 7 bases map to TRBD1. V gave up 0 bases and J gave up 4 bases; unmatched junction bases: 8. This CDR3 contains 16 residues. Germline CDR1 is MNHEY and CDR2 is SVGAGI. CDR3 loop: CASSYSGQGDIYGYTF. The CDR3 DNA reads TGTGCCAGCAGTTACTCCGGGCAGGGGGATATCTATGGCTACACCTTC.

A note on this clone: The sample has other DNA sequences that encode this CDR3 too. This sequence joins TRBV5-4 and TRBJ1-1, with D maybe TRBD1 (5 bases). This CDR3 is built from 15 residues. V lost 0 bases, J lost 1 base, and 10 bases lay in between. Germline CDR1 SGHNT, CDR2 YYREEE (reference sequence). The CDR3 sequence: CASSLAGGGNTEAFF. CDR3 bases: TGTGCCAGCAGCTTGGCCGGGGGGGGGAACACTGAAGCTTTCTTT.

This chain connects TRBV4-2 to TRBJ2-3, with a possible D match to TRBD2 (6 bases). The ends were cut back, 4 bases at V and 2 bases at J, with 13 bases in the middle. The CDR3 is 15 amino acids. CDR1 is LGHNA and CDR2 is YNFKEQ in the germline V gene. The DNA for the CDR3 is TGTGCCAGCAGCCTGCATAGCGGTGACACAGATACGCAGTATTTT. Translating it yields CASSLHSGDTDTQYF.

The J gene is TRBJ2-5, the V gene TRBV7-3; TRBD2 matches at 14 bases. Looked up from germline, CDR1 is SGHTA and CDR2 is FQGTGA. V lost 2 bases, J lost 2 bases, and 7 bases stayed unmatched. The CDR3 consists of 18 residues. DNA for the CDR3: TGTGCCAGCAGCTTACAAGGGACTAGCGGGGGTTTGCAAGAGACCCAGTACTTC. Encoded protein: CASSLQGTSGGLQETQYF. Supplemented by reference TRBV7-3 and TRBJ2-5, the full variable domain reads GAGVSQTPSNKVTEKGKYVELRCDPISGHTALYWYRQSLGQGPEFLIYFQGTGAADDSGLPNDRFFAVRPEGSVSTLKIQRTERGDSAVYLCASSLQGTSGGLQETQYFGPGTRLLVL.

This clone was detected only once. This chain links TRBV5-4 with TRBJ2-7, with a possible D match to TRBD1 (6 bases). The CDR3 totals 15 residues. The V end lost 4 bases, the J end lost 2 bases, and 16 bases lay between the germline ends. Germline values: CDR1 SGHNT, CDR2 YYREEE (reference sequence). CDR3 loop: CASSLPDRSPYEQYF. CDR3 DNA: TGTGCCAGCAGCCTTCCGGACAGATCTCCCTACGAGCAGTACTTC. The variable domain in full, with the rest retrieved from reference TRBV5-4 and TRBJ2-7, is ETGVTQSPTHLIKTRGQQVTLRCSSQSGHNTVSWYQQALGQGPQFIFQYYREEENGRGNFPPRFSGLQFPNYSSELNVNALELDDSALYLCASSLPDRSPYEQYFGPGTRLTVT.

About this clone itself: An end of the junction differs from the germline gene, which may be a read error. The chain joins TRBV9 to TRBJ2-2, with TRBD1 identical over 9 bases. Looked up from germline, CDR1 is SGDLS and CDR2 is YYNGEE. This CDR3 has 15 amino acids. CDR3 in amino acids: CASSITGQGAGGLFF. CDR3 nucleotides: TGTGCCAGCAGCATTACGGGACAGGGCGCCGGGGGGCTGTTTTTT.

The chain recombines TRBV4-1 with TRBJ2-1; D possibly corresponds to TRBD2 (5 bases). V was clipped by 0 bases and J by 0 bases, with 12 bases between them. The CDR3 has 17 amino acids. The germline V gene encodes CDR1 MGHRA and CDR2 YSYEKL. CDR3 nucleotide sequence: TGCGCCAGCAGCCAAGAAACGACGGGGAGCTCCTACAATGAGCAGTTCTTC. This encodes CASSQETTGSSYNEQFF.

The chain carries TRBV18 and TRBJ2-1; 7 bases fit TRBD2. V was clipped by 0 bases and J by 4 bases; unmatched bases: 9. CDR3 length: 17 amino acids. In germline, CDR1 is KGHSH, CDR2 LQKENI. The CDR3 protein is CASSPPSGASGYNEQFF. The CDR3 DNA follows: TGTGCCAGCTCACCACCGTCCGGGGCTAGCGGTTACAATGAGCAGTTCTTC.

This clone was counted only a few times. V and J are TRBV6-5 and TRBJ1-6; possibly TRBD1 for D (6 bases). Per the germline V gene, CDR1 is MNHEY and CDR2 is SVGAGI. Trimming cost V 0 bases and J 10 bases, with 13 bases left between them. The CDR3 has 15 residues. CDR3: CASSYSTGSRSPLHF. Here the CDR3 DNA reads TGTGCCAGCAGTTACTCCACAGGGAGCAGGTCACCCCTCCACTTT.

The CDR3 DNA follows: TGTGCCAGCTCACCTACGACAGGACATTCCACCGGGGAGCTGTTTTTT. It specifies CASSPTTGHSTGELFF. The chain uses TRBV18 and TRBJ2-2; a possible D gene is TRBD1 (6 bases). The CDR3 has 16 amino acids. Germline V gene data show CDR1 as KGHSH and CDR2 as LQKENI. V lost 3 bases and J lost 4, with 15 bases in between.